This TCR beta chain was obtained from a study of blood T cell repertoires in COVID-19. Background on the study: The cDNA or gDNA used as material had been derived from T cells, B-cell-depleted T cells, or PBMCs.

The CDR3 totals 14 residues. Germline CDR1 SGHDT, CDR2 YYEEEE. Trimming took 4 bases from V and 1 from J, leaving 8 bases between them. Here immunoSEQ multiplex PCR was the method, and the copy in TCRdb shows in-frame clones only, minus some. The data show fewer than 35,000 clones, about 88% seen once. V and J are TRBV5-6 and TRBJ1-4; D is perhaps TRBD1 (5 bases). This TCR came from a man in his 70s with active COVID-19. The sequenced sample was peripheral blood. The CDR3 nucleotides are TGTGCCAGCAGCCCGGGACTAACTAATGAAAAACTGTTTTTT. It yields the protein CASSPGLTNEKLFF.